These 15 T cell receptor beta chains share one sample of origin, sequenced in a study of Ad26.COV2.S vaccination and SARS-CoV-2 variants. The assay was immunoSEQ multiplex PCR, and TCRdb's table has in-frame clones only and misses some. The sample carries hundreds of thousands of clones, roughly 90% recorded once. Described treatment: roughly 20 received Ad26.COV2.S at low or high dose, single or two shots; 5 received placebo; per-sample allocation not given. Sampling was done on day 63 after the first vaccine or placebo injection. The sequenced sample was peripheral blood, obtained in a trial of Ad26.COV2.S vaccine versus placebo. The receptor source for this set is a person aged 18-65 years who received the Ad26.COV2.S COVID-19 vaccine or a placebo.

This rearrangement joins TRBV10-3 to TRBJ2-2; D not certain. There are 14 residues in the CDR3. Trimming shortened V by 6 bases and J by 0 bases, and 8 bases separated the two germline ends. Germline CDR1 is ENHRY and CDR2 is SYGVKD. The CDR3 region has the DNA TGTGCCATCAGGCGGCCGACGAACACCGGGGAGCTGTTTTTT. This sequence encodes CAIRRPTNTGELFF.

The rearrangement links TRBV6-5 to TRBJ2-3, with D possibly being TRBD1 (6 bases). Germline lookup yields CDR1 MNHEY and CDR2 SVGAGI. The CDR3 has 13 residues. The V end lost 6 bases, the J end lost 6 bases, and 13 bases lay between the germline ends. CDR3 DNA sequence: TGTGCCAGCAGGCTACAGGGTTCGGATACGCAGTATTTT. It translates to CASRLQGSDTQYF.

The V gene is TRBV10-1, the J gene TRBJ1-1, with 7 bases that match TRBD1. The CDR3 covers 15 residues. In germline, CDR1 is WNHNN, CDR2 SYGVQD (reference sequence). Losses at the gene ends were 3 bases for V and 5 bases for J; bases not matched to a gene: 9. The CDR3 loop is CASSDPAGGYTEAFF. DNA for the CDR3: TGCGCCAGCAGTGACCCCGCAGGGGGTTATACTGAAGCTTTCTTT.

The chain joins TRBV4-1 to TRBJ2-7; 8 bases map to TRBD1. Germline CDR1 reads MGHRA; CDR2 reads YSYEKL. Germline trimming cut 0 bases from V and 2 bases from J; bases unmatched to any gene: 6. This CDR3 contains 16 residues. The CDR3 region is CASSQEDPGQAYEQYF. The CDR3 nucleotides read TGCGCCAGCAGCCAAGAAGATCCGGGACAGGCCTACGAGCAGTACTTC.

As to this clone: The same CDR3 also results from other DNA sequences found in this sample. The chain uses TRBV5-5 and TRBJ1-2, with a tentative D call TRBD1 (6 bases). V lost 0 bases, J lost 4 bases, and 13 bases lay in between. This CDR3 is 15 amino acids long. Germline V gene data show CDR1 as SGHKS and CDR2 as YYEKEE (reference sequence). The CDR3 nucleotides read TGTGCCAGCAGCTTGGCGAGTGGAGGGGGCTATGGCTACACCTTC. Amino acids: CASSLASGGGYGYTF.

The chain is built from TRBV7-3 and TRBJ1-6, with 7 bases that match TRBD1. CDR1 SGHTA and CDR2 FQGTGA come from the germline V gene. CDR3 length: 14 amino acids. Trimming cost V 5 bases and J 9 bases; bases outside gene matches: 7. The CDR3 loop reads CASSLGGQSSPLHF. The CDR3 coding sequence is TGTGCCAGCAGCCTAGGGGGACAGTCTTCACCCCTCCACTTT.

The rearrangement uses TRBV6-5 and TRBJ1-1, with unresolved D. The V gene's germline CDR1 is MNHEY and CDR2 SVGAGI. Trimming stripped 0 bases from V and 4 bases from J, with 12 bases between. This CDR3 has 15 residues. The DNA for the CDR3 is TGTGCCAGCAGTTACTCGAACGTACACATCACTGAAGCTTTCTTT. This sequence encodes CASSYSNVHITEAFF.

The V gene is TRBV4-1, the J gene TRBJ1-4; D is ambiguous. The CDR3 is made up of 15 amino acids. Germline CDR1 and CDR2: MGHRA and YSYEKL. The V and J ends lost 1 base and 3 bases respectively, with 9 bases between them. In DNA form, the CDR3 reads TGCGCCAGCAGCCAAGGGGCGGGATCTAATGAAAAACTGTTTTTT. Translation: CASSQGAGSNEKLFF.

The rearrangement links TRBV15 to TRBJ2-7; D unclear. Germline V gene sequence: CDR1 LNHNV, CDR2 YYDKDF (reference sequence). Trimming took 0 bases from V and 6 from J, leaving 12 bases between them. The CDR3 covers 14 residues. CDR3 bases: TGTGCCACCAGCAGAGATTCAGATTGGTCCGAGCAGTACTTC. Translation: CATSRDSDWSEQYF.

This clone was recorded once. The rearrangement joins TRBV7-9 to TRBJ1-4, with TRBD1 identical over 8 bases. Germline trimming cut 5 bases from V and 4 bases from J; bases unmatched to any gene: 6. The CDR3 spans 15 residues. CDR1 is SEHNR, CDR2 FQNEAQ, per germline (reference sequence). DNA for the CDR3: TGTGCCAGCAGCCCCCGGACAGGGCGTAATGAAAAACTGTTTTTT. Translated, it gives CASSPRTGRNEKLFF.

This sequence joins TRBV5-8 and TRBJ1-5; D is unclear. V was shortened by 6 bases and J by 2 bases, with 15 bases between the two germline ends. The CDR3 is 15 amino acids. CDR1 is SGHTS and CDR2 is YDEGEE in the germline V gene. The CDR3 protein is CASTPVPGGNQPQHF. The DNA for the CDR3 is TGTGCCAGCACCCCTGTCCCCGGAGGCAATCAGCCCCAGCATTTT.

This clone was counted ten times or more. The sample carries other DNA sequences with the same CDR3. The chain combines TRBV11-2 with TRBJ2-7; 11 bases are shared with TRBD2. The germline gives CDR1 SGHAT, CDR2 FQNNGV. This CDR3 spans 14 amino acids. With V trimmed by 5 bases and J by 4 bases, 4 bases remained unmatched. CDR3: CASSPGTSGYEQYF. CDR3 coding DNA: TGTGCCAGCAGCCCAGGGACTAGCGGATACGAGCAGTACTTC. Full variable domain (outside the CDR3, taken from reference TRBV11-2 and TRBJ2-7): EAGVAQSPRYKIIEKRQSVAFWCNPISGHATLYWYQQILGQGPKLLIQFQNNGVVDDSQLPKDRFSAERLKGVDSTLKIQPAKLEDSAVYLCASSPGTSGYEQYFGPGTRLTVT.

The chain joins TRBV5-1 to TRBJ2-1, with 9 bases identical to TRBD1. The CDR3 is made up of 15 amino acids. The V and J ends lost 4 bases and 4 bases, in that order; junction bases with no gene match: 6. Germline V CDR1 and CDR2: SGHRS, YFSETQ. CDR3 protein: CASSAGTGSYNEQFF. In DNA, the CDR3 is TGCGCCAGCAGCGCCGGGACAGGGTCGTACAATGAGCAGTTCTTC.

This sequence joins TRBV10-3 and TRBJ2-1, with a tentative D call TRBD2 (5 bases). Trimming pared 7 bases from V and 4 bases from J, leaving 11 bases between. The CDR3 covers 13 residues. CDR1 is ENHRY, CDR2 SYGVKD, per germline. The CDR3: CAITSGLYNEQFF. Here the CDR3 DNA reads TGTGCCATCACGAGCGGTCTATACAATGAGCAGTTCTTC.

The V and J genes are TRBV5-4 and TRBJ2-1; no definite D call. The germline V gene has CDR1 SGHNT and CDR2 YYREEE (reference sequence). V was shortened by 0 bases and J by 5 bases, with 9 bases between the two germline ends. The CDR3 loop spans 14 amino acids. CDR3 sequence: CASSLASTNNEQFF. The CDR3 DNA reads TGTGCCAGCAGCTTGGCCTCCACAAACAATGAGCAGTTCTTC.